What follows are 14 T cell receptor beta chains derived from one specimen sequenced in a study of patients and donors after allogeneic stem cell transplantation. TCRdb re-analysed the RT-PCR reads in MiXCR, keeping a single row per CDR3 protein. The table shows under 200,000 distinct CDR3 sequences, with roughly 31% occurring only once. The sequenced material came from blood, either unsorted or a sorted T cell fraction (not recorded which). The receptors were sampled from a human donor who was either an allogeneic HSCT recipient or a stem cell or donor lymphocyte infusion donor (not recorded which). It is not recorded whose cells these are; they may come from a transplant donor.

This clonotype appeared a few times. The chain uses TRBV20-1 and TRBJ2-3; TRBD1 or TRBD2 may be the D gene (5 bases each). The germline V and J ends were trimmed by 4 bases and 0 bases, with 20 bases remaining between them. The CDR3 runs to 17 residues. Germline CDR1 reads DFQATT; CDR2 reads SNEGSKA (reference sequence). The CDR3 region is CSAILAQPWDSTDTQYF. Here the CDR3 DNA reads TGCAGTGCTATCCTCGCCCAGCCTTGGGACAGCACAGATACGCAGTATTTT.

This clonotype was observed many times. The V gene is TRBV18, the J gene TRBJ1-3, with D possibly matching TRBD1 (5 bases). V shed 4 bases and J shed 0 bases, with 16 bases lying between them. CDR1 and CDR2 (germline): KGHSH, LQKENI. This CDR3 region has 17 residues. The CDR3 bases are TGTGCCAGCTCACGCAGGGAACTCCTCTTCTCTGGAAACACCATATATTTT. Protein product: CASSRRELLFSGNTIYF. The whole variable domain, remainder taken from reference TRBV18 and TRBJ1-3, is NAGVMQNPRHLVRRRGQEARLRCSPMKGHSHVYWYRQLPEEGLKFMVYLQKENIIDESGMPKERFSAEFPKEGPSILRIQQVVRGDSAAYFCASSRRELLFSGNTIYFGEGSWLTVV.

Ten or more counts support this clonotype. J is TRBJ1-5 and V is TRBV4-3, with D unresolved. This CDR3 is built from 15 residues. Germline V CDR1 and CDR2: LGHNA, YSLEER. V dropped 0 bases and J dropped 1 base, with 7 bases sitting between them. CDR3 protein: CASSQEVQSNQPQHF. The CDR3 nucleotides are TGCGCCAGCAGCCAAGAAGTTCAGAGCAATCAGCCCCAGCATTTT.

About this clonotype: The junction differs from germline at one of its ends, possibly a read error. This chain links TRBV29-1 with TRBJ2-7; TRBD2 might be the D (6 bases). Looked up from germline, CDR1 is SQVTM and CDR2 is ANQGSEA. This CDR3 spans 12 amino acids. CDR3 coding DNA: TGCAGCGTTGAAGACGATATTGGGGACTGGTCCTTC. Protein product: CSVEDDIGDWSF.

This chain connects TRBV28 to TRBJ2-7, with 8 bases matching TRBD1. V was pared by 5 bases and J by 2 bases, with 5 bases of the junction left unmatched. There are 14 residues in the CDR3. Germline CDR1 reads MDHEN; CDR2 reads SYDVKM. CDR3 bases: TGTGCCAGCAGTAAGACAGGGGCAACCTACGAGCAGTACTTC. It translates to CASSKTGATYEQYF.

The rearrangement joins TRBV27 to TRBJ2-1; TRBD2 might be the D (6 bases). The germline gives CDR1 MNHEY, CDR2 SMNVEV (reference sequence). The CDR3 has 15 residues. Trimming took 7 bases from V and 0 from J, leaving 13 bases between them. The CDR3 DNA sequence: TGTGCCAGCAAGAGCCCGACTAGCTCCTACAATGAGCAGTTCTTC. Residues: CASKSPTSSYNEQFF.

The V gene is TRBV6-5, the J gene TRBJ2-5; no reliable D call. Germline V gene data show CDR1 as MNHEY and CDR2 as SVGAGI. The CDR3 contains 17 residues. The germline V and J ends were trimmed by 6 bases and 5 bases, with 25 bases remaining between them. The CDR3 DNA follows: TGTGCCAGCAGCGCCTTTCTTGGGTCGTACGGCCGGGAGACCCAGTACTTC. Its translation is CASSAFLGSYGRETQYF.

The chain carries TRBV2 and TRBJ2-5, with D possibly being TRBD2 (5 bases). This CDR3 comprises 15 residues. Germline V CDR1 and CDR2: SNHLY, FYNNEI. With 6 bases removed from V and 5 bases from J, the gap between germline ends came to 19 bases. The CDR3, as DNA: TGTGCCAGCAGACCCCATTCAGCCCCGGGGGAGACCCAGTACTTC. Its protein is CASRPHSAPGETQYF.

The chain employs TRBV29-1 and TRBJ2-3; possible D gene TRBD2, 6 bases. Trimming shortened V by 8 bases and J by 2 bases, and 11 bases separated the two germline ends. CDR1 and CDR2 from the germline V gene are SQVTM and ANQGSEA. The CDR3 has 12 residues. CDR3 sequence: CSSGGYTDTQYF. Here the CDR3 DNA reads TGCAGCTCCGGGGGATACACAGATACGCAGTATTTT.

The chain links TRBV7-9 to TRBJ1-1, with no clear D. Trimming removed 2 bases at V and 0 bases at J, with 16 bases between. The CDR3 is 17 amino acids. Germline-derived CDR1 and CDR2 are SEHNR and FQNEAQ (reference sequence). The CDR3 spells CASSLSGALGMNTEAFF. CDR3 sequence (DNA): TGTGCCAGCAGCTTAAGTGGCGCACTGGGGATGAACACTGAAGCTTTCTTT.

The chain employs TRBV7-2 and TRBJ2-1, with 12 bases fitting TRBD2. The CDR3 has 11 residues. V trimming: 8 bases; J trimming: 14 bases; junction bases outside the gene matches: 4. Germline V gives CDR1 SGHTA, CDR2 FQGNSA. The CDR3 region has the DNA TGTGCCAGCGGAAGGACTAGCGGGAAGTTCTTC. Protein sequence: CASGRTSGKFF.

This clonotype was found many times. The gene calls are TRBV12-3 or TRBV12-4 and TRBJ1-4, with D tentatively TRBD1 (5 bases). This CDR3 is built from 13 residues. V lost 5 bases, J lost 7 bases, and 11 bases lay in between. CDR3 residues: CASSPGQAEKLFF. Here the CDR3 DNA reads TGTGCCAGCAGTCCTGGACAAGCTGAAAAACTGTTTTTT.

DNA for the CDR3: TGTGCCAGCAGTCCCGGGACAGGACCCTATAGCAATCAGCCCCAGCATTTT. The encoded protein is CASSPGTGPYSNQPQHF. The rearrangement links TRBV5-5 to TRBJ1-5, with 8 bases matching TRBD1. CDR1 SGHKS and CDR2 YYEKEE come from the germline V gene (reference sequence). The CDR3 covers 17 residues. Germline trimming cut 5 bases from V and 0 bases from J; bases unmatched to any gene: 10.

V and J are TRBV10-3 and TRBJ2-7; 9 positions match TRBD2. Germline V gene data show CDR1 as ENHRY and CDR2 as SYGVKD. V trimming: 2 bases; J trimming: 0 bases; junction bases outside the gene matches: 2. The CDR3 has 15 residues. CDR3 amino acids: CAISERSGSSYEQYF. As DNA, the CDR3 is TGTGCCATCAGTGAGCGTAGCGGGAGCTCCTACGAGCAGTACTTC.